The 11 T cell receptor beta chains below come from one sample, sequenced in a study of control samples from healthy donors and cancer patients. Some clones are missing from TCRdb's copy, which holds only in-frame ones; the method was immunoSEQ multiplex PCR. The sample includes about 180,000 clones, about 92% of them seen just once. Sequencing was done on a sample of blood. The receptor set was obtained from a man between 25 and 39 years old in good health.

The chain uses TRBV6-5 and TRBJ2-7, with D hard to call. Germline V gene data show CDR1 as MNHEY and CDR2 as SVGAGI. The V gene lost 2 bases and the J gene lost 0 bases, with 8 bases spanning the gap. CDR3 length: 14 amino acids. The CDR3 reads CASSYGRYSYEQYF. The CDR3 bases are TGTGCCAGCAGTTACGGTCGGTACTCCTACGAGCAGTACTTC.

The chain carries TRBV6-5 and TRBJ1-2; the D gene is possibly TRBD1 (5 bases). This CDR3 contains 14 residues. Trimming pared 2 bases from V and 8 bases from J, leaving 15 bases between. Germline V gene lookup returns CDR1 MNHEY and CDR2 SVGAGI. This CDR3 is CASSYNFRVRGYTF. CDR3 sequence (DNA): TGTGCCAGCAGTTACAACTTCAGGGTTAGGGGCTACACCTTC.

This chain uses TRBV18 with TRBJ2-5, with TRBD2 matching over 7 bases. Trimming at V came to 3 bases and at J to 3 bases, leaving 10 bases not matched to a gene. Per the germline V gene, CDR1 is KGHSH and CDR2 is LQKENI. CDR3 length equals 16 residues. As DNA, the CDR3 is TGTGCCAGCTCACCCCTCCAGCGGGATTGGGAAGAGACCCAGTACTTC. This encodes CASSPLQRDWEETQYF.

V usage is TRBV6-5 and J usage is TRBJ2-5; D is possibly TRBD1 or TRBD2 (6 bases each). Germline values: CDR1 MNHEY, CDR2 SVGAGI. V lost 8 bases and J lost 2, with 12 bases in between. The CDR3 totals 13 residues. The CDR3 protein is CASLGGLQETQYF. The CDR3 DNA reads as TGTGCCAGCCTAGGGGGGCTTCAAGAGACCCAGTACTTC.

The rearrangement uses TRBV2 and TRBJ1-3; unclear D gene. CDR3 length: 14 residues. Germline V gene sequence: CDR1 SNHLY, CDR2 FYNNEI. V shed 4 bases and J shed 0 bases, with 7 bases lying between them. CDR3 loop: CASSARDSGNTIYF. In DNA, the CDR3 is TGTGCCAGCAGTGCGAGGGACTCTGGAAACACCATATATTTT.

This sequence joins TRBV27 and TRBJ1-1, with 9 bases lining up with TRBD1. Germline lookup yields CDR1 MNHEY and CDR2 SMNVEV (reference sequence). V trimming: 6 bases; J trimming: 3 bases; junction bases outside the gene matches: 8. This CDR3 is built from 15 residues. The CDR3 region has the DNA TGTGCCAGCAGCCGAGACTGGGACAGGGACACTGAAGCTTTCTTT. It codes for CASSRDWDRDTEAFF.

This sequence joins TRBV5-6 and TRBJ1-2; D is uncertain. Germline CDR1 reads SGHDT; CDR2 reads YYEEEE. The CDR3 runs 14 residues. The V end was cut by 0 bases, the J end by 4 bases, with 10 bases between. CDR3 in amino acids: CASSLGRQTYGYTF. In DNA, the CDR3 is TGTGCCAGCAGCTTGGGTCGGCAGACCTATGGCTACACCTTC.

CDR3 sequence: CSARVGGSGQPQHF. The CDR3 region has the DNA TGCAGCGCCAGAGTGGGGGGCTCGGGTCAGCCCCAGCATTTT. This chain links TRBV29-1 with TRBJ1-5, with D possibly matching TRBD1 (6 bases). This CDR3 contains 14 residues. Trimming pared 7 bases from V and 6 bases from J, leaving 19 bases between. From germline, CDR1 is SQVTM and CDR2 ANQGSEA.

The CDR3 DNA sequence: TGTGCCAGCTCATCGACCGGGACAGAGTTGAACACTGAAGCTTTCTTT. Its translation: CASSSTGTELNTEAFF. This sequence joins TRBV18 and TRBJ1-1; 7 nucleotides align to TRBD1. This CDR3 is built from 16 residues. Germline CDR1 and CDR2: KGHSH and LQKENI. The V and J ends lost 5 bases and 0 bases, in that order; junction bases with no gene match: 9.

The chain is built from TRBV7-9 and TRBJ1-1, with 12 bases aligning to TRBD1. CDR3 length equals 16 residues. The germline V gene encodes CDR1 SEHNR and CDR2 FQNEAQ (reference sequence). V shed 5 bases and J 3 bases; nucleotides not matched to a gene: 7. CDR3 sequence (DNA): TGTGCCAGCAGCCTGGGACAGGGGGCGGTGGACACTGAAGCTTTCTTT. This encodes CASSLGQGAVDTEAFF.

The rearrangement links TRBV4-1 to TRBJ2-1, with TRBD1 matching 7 bases. CDR1 is MGHRA and CDR2 is YSYEKL in the germline V gene. The CDR3 spans 16 residues. With 4 bases clipped from V and 1 base from J, the junction kept 7 bases outside the gene matches. CDR3 DNA: TGCGCCAGCAGCCGGTCTCAGGGGGAATCCTACAATGAGCAGTTCTTC. Amino acid sequence: CASSRSQGESYNEQFF.